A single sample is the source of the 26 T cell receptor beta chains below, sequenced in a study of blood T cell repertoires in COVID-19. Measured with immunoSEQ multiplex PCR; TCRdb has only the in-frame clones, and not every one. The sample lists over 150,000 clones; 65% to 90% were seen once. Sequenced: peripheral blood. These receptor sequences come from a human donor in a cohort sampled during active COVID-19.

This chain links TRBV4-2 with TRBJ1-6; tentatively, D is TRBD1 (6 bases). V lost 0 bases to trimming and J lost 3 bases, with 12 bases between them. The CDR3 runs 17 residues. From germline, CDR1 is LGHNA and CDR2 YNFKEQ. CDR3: CASSQDHRELYNSPLHF. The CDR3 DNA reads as TGTGCCAGCAGCCAAGATCACAGGGAACTCTATAATTCACCCCTCCACTTT.

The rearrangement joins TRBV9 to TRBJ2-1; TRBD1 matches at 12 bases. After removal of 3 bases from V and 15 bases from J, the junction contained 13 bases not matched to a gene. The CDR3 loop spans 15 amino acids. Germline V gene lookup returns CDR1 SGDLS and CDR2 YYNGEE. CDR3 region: CASSGRGQGASQRFF. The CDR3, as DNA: TGTGCCAGCAGCGGGCGGGGACAGGGGGCCTCTCAGCGGTTCTTC.

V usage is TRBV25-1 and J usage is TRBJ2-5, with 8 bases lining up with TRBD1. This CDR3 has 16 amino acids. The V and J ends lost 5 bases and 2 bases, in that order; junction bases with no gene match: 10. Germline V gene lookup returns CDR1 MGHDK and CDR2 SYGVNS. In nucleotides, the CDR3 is TGTGCCAGCAGTCCCCCTTGGACAGGGAGGCAAGAGACCCAGTACTTC. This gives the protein CASSPPWTGRQETQYF.

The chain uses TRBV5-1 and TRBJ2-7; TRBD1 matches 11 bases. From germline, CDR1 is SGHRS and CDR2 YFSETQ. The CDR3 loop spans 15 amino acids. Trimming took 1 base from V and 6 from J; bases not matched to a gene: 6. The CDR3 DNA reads TGCGCCAGCAGCTTGCCCGGGACAGGGGGAATCGAGCAGTACTTC. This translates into CASSLPGTGGIEQYF.

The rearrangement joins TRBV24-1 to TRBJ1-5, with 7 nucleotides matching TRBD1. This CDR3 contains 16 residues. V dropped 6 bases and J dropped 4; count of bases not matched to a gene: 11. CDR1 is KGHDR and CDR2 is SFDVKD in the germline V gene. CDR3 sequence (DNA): TGTGCCACCAGTCAACGGGACAGCCTGCCGAATCAGCCCCAGCATTTT. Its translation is CATSQRDSLPNQPQHF.

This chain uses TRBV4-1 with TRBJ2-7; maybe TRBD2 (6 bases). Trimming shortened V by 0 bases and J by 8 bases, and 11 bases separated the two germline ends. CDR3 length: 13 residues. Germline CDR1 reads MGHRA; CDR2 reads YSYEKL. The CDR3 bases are TGCGCCAGCAGCCAAGACGGGGGAATGAAGCAGTACTTC. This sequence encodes CASSQDGGMKQYF.

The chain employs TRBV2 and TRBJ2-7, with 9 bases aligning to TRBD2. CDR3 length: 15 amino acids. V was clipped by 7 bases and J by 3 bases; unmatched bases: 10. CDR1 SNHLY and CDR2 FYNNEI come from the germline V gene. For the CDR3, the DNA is TGTGCCAGCAAATACCTAGCGGGGAAATACTACGAGCAGTACTTC. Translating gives CASKYLAGKYYEQYF. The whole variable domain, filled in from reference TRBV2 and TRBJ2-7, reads EPEVTQTPSHQVTQMGQEVILRCVPISNHLYFYWYRQILGQKVEFLVSFYNNEISEKSEIFDDQFSVERPDGSNFTLKIRSTKLEDSAMYFCASKYLAGKYYEQYFGPGTRLTVT.

The CDR3 DNA follows: TGTGCCAGCAGCGTAGGGACAGGGTCGTCACAAGAGACCCAGTACTTC. Translated: CASSVGTGSSQETQYF. This chain links TRBV9 with TRBJ2-5; 8 nucleotides line up with TRBD1. Germline CDR1 SGDLS, CDR2 YYNGEE. After removal of 0 bases from V and 2 bases from J, the junction contained 6 bases not matched to a gene. The CDR3 sequence is 16 residues long.

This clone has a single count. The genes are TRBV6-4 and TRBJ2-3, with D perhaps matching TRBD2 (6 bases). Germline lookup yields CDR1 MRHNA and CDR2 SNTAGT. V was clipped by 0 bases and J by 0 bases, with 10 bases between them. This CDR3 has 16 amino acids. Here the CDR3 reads CASSDSWRDSTDTQYF. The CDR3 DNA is TGTGCCAGCAGTGACTCATGGCGGGATAGCACAGATACGCAGTATTTT.

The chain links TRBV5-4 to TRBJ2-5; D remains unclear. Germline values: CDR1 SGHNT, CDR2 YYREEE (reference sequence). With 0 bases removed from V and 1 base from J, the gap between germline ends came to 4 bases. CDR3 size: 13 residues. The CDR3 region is CASSLDSQETQYF. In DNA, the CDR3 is TGTGCCAGCAGCTTGGACAGCCAAGAGACCCAGTACTTC.

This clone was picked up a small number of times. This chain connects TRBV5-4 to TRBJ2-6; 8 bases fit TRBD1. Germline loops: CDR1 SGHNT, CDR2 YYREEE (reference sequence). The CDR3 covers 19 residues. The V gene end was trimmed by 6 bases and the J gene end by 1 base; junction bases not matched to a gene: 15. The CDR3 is CASTPGGRGPFSGANVLTF. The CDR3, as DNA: TGTGCCAGCACCCCGGGTGGCAGGGGGCCCTTTTCTGGGGCCAACGTCCTGACTTTC.

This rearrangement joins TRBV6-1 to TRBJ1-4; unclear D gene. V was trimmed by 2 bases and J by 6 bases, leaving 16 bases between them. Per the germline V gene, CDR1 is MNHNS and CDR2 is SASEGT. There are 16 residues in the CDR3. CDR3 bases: TGTGCCAGCAGTGAAATTACCGGGATAGGTGATGAAAAACTGTTTTTT. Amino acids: CASSEITGIGDEKLFF.

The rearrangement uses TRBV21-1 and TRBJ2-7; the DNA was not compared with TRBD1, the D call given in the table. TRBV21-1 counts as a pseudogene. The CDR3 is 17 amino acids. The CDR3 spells CASSKVNRGRGSYEQYF. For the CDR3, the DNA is TGTGCCAGCAGCAAAGTGAACAGGGGGAGAGGGTCCTACGAGCAGTACTTC.

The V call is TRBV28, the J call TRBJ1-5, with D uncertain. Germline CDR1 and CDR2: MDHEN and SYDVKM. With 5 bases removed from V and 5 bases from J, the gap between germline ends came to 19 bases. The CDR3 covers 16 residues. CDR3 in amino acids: CASSPGRRAGDQPQHF. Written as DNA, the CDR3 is TGTGCCAGCAGTCCTGGGAGGAGGGCGGGAGATCAGCCCCAGCATTTT.

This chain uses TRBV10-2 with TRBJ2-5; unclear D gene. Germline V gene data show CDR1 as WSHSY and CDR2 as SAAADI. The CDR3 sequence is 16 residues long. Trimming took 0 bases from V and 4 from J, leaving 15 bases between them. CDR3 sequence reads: CASSESLARNLETQYF. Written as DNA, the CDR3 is TGCGCCAGCAGTGAGTCACTTGCTCGAAACCTAGAGACCCAGTACTTC.

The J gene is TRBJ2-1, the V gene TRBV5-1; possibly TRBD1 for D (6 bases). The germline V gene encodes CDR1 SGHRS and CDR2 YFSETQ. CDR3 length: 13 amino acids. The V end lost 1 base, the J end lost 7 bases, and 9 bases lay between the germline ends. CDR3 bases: TGCGCCAGCAGCTTGACAGGGCGAAATGAGCAGTTCTTC. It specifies CASSLTGRNEQFF.

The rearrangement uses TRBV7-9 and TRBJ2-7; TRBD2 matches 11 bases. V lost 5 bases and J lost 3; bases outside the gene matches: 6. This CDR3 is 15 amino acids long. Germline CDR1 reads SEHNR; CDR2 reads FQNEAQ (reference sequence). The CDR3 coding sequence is TGTGCCAGCAGCGCAACTAGCGGGAGCTACTACGAGCAGTACTTC. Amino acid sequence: CASSATSGSYYEQYF.

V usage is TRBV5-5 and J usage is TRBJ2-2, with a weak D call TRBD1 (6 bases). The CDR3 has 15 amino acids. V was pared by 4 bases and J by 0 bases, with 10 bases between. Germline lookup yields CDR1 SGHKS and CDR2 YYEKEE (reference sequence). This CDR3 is CASSTGTSNTGELFF. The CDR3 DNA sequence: TGTGCCAGCAGCACCGGGACATCGAACACCGGGGAGCTGTTTTTT.

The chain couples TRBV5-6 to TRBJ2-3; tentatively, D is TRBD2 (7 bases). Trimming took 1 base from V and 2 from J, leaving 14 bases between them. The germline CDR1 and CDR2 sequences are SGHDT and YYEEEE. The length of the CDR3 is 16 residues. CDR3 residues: CASSLSGAGATDTQYF. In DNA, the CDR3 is TGTGCCAGCAGCTTGAGTGGCGCGGGGGCCACAGATACGCAGTATTTT. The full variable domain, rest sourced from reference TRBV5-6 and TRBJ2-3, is DAGVTQSPTHLIKTRGQQVTLRCSPKSGHDTVSWYQQALGQGPQFIFQYYEEEERQRGNFPDRFSGHQFPNYSSELNVNALLLGDSALYLCASSLSGAGATDTQYFGPGTRLTVL.

DNA for the CDR3: TGTGCCAGCAGTGGACAGGGGGCGCGGAATGAAAAACTGTTTTTT. Residues: CASSGQGARNEKLFF. This chain uses TRBV2 with TRBJ1-4, with 10 bases aligning to TRBD1. Looked up from germline, CDR1 is SNHLY and CDR2 is FYNNEI. The V gene end was trimmed by 4 bases and the J gene end by 5 bases; junction bases not matched to a gene: 4. The CDR3 is 15 residues long.

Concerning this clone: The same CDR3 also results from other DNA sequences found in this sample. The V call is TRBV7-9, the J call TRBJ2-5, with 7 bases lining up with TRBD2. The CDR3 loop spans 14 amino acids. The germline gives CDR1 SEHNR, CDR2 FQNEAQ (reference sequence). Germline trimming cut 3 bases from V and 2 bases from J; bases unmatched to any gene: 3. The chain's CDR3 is CASSLGSGQETQYF. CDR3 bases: TGTGCCAGCAGCTTGGGTAGCGGGCAAGAGACCCAGTACTTC.

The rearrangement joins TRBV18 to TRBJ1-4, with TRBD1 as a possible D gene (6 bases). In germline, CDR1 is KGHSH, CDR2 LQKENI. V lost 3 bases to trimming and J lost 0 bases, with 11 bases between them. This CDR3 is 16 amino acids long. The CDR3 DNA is TGTGCCAGCTCACCGCGACAGGCGGCAACTAATGAAAAACTGTTTTTT. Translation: CASSPRQAATNEKLFF.

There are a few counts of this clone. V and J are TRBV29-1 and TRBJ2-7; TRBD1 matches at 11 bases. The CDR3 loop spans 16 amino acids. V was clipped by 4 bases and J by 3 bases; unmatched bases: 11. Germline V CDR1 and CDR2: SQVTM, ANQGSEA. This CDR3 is CSVARSPGQGVYEQYF. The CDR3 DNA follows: TGCAGCGTTGCCCGATCGCCGGGACAGGGGGTCTACGAGCAGTACTTC.

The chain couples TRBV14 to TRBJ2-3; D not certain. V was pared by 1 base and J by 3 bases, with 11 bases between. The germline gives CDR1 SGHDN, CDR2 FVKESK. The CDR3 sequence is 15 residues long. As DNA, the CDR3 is TGTGCCAGCAGCCAAGTACGCGCGTTTACAGATACGCAGTATTTT. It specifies CASSQVRAFTDTQYF. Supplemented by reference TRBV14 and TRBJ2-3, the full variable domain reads EAGVTQFPSHSVIEKGQTVTLRCDPISGHDNLYWYRRVMGKEIKFLLHFVKESKQDESGMPNNRFLAERTGGTYSTLKVQPAELEDSGVYFCASSQVRAFTDTQYFGPGTRLTVL.

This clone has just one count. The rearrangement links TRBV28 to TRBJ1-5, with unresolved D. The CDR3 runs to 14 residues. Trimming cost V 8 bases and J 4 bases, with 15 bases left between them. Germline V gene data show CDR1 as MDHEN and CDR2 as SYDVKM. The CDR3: CASAAWQTNQPQHF. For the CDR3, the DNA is TGTGCCAGCGCCGCTTGGCAGACTAATCAGCCCCAGCATTTT.

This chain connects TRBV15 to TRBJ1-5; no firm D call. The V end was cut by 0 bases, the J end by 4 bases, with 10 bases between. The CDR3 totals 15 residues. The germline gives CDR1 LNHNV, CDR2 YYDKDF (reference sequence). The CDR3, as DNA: TGTGCCACCAGCAGAGATCTGGGGAGAAATCAGCCCCAGCATTTT. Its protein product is CATSRDLGRNQPQHF.